The sequence of this T cell receptor (beta chain) was determined in a study of immune evolution from preneoplasia to lung adenocarcinoma. V dropped 5 bases and J dropped 3; count of bases not matched to a gene: 6. Per germline, CDR1 SGHTA and CDR2 FQGNSA. The CDR3 totals 15 residues. Details on this clone: Its antigen remains unknown.

Profiled with immunoSEQ multiplex PCR; TCRdb holds only in-frame clones, not every one. In the table there are about 11,000 clones, 78% of which are singletons. Study findings and constraints: From normal lung to invasive adenocarcinoma, top clone frequencies appeared to decrease.

The origin of this receptor is a person between 55 and 80 years old with lung adenocarcinoma. The sequenced sample was FFPE minimally invasive lung adenocarcinoma tissue. The rearrangement links TRBV7-2 to TRBJ2-2; 7 nucleotides agree with TRBD1. DNA for the CDR3: TGTGCCAGCAGCCGAACAGGGGTGGACACCGGGGAGCTGTTTTTT. The encoded protein is CASSRTGVDTGELFF.